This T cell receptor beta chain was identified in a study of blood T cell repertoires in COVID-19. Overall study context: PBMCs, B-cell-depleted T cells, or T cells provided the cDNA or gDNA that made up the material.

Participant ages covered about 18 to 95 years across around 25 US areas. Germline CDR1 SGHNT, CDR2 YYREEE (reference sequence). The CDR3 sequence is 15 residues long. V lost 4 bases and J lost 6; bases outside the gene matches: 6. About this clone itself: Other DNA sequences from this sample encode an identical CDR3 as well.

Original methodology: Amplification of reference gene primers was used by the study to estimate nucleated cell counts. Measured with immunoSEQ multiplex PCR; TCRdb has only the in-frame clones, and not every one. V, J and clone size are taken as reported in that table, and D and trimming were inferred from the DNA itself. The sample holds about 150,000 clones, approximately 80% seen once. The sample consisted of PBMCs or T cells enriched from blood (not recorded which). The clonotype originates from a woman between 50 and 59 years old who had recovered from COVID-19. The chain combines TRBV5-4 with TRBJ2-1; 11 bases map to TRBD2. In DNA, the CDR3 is TGTGCCAGCAGCCCCGGGACTAGCGGACCCAATGAGCAGTTCTTC. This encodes CASSPGTSGPNEQFF.